This TCR beta chain was found in a study of long-term antiretroviral therapy in people with HIV. Assay version v3.0 of immunoSEQ was used, and it was run at survey level. Only in-frame clones appear in the TCRdb table, and some are missing; sequencing was by immunoSEQ multiplex PCR. Of some 23,000 clones listed, 79% are singletons. This CDR3 has 20 amino acids. V dropped 2 bases and J dropped 0; count of bases not matched to a gene: 13. The germline V gene has CDR1 SGHNT and CDR2 YENEEA. The sequence was obtained from a woman aged 40 to 50 with HIV. This chain links TRBV11-3 with TRBJ2-3; TRBD2 matches at 11 bases. The sample consisted of unsorted PBMCs, taken 1.2 years after starting antiretroviral therapy. CDR3 coding DNA: TGTGCCAGCAGCTTACGGCTAGCGGGAGGAAGGGACCGGAGCACAGATACGCAGTATTTT. Amino acid sequence: CASSLRLAGGRDRSTDTQYF.